Shown below are 28 T cell receptor beta chains from a single sample sequenced in a study of T-cell memory formation after mild COVID-19. TCRdb passed the 5' RACE reads through MiXCR, listing each CDR3 protein once. The top ten clones hold 9.5% to 15% of a sample with around 150,000 distinct CDR3 sequences, roughly 31% of them seen once. Sequenced sample: PBMCs or a T cell subset sorted from them (not recorded which). Receptor source: an adult woman who had mild COVID-19 (a few samples of this study predate the infection). Cell type and time point are not known.

The chain recombines TRBV11-2 with TRBJ1-2; no reliable D call. From germline, CDR1 is SGHAT and CDR2 FQNNGV. Between the trimmed V and J ends, which lost 1 base and 8 bases, there was a span of 11 bases. The CDR3 is made up of 13 amino acids. The CDR3 region has the DNA TGTGCCAGCAGCTTAGGGGGAATACGGGGCTACACCTTC. Protein sequence: CASSLGGIRGYTF. Filled out from reference TRBV11-2 and TRBJ1-2, the complete variable domain reads EAGVAQSPRYKIIEKRQSVAFWCNPISGHATLYWYQQILGQGPKLLIQFQNNGVVDDSQLPKDRFSAERLKGVDSTLKIQPAKLEDSAVYLCASSLGGIRGYTFGSGTRLTVV.

This clonotype has just a few counts. This chain links TRBV3-1 with TRBJ1-2; 9 bases map to TRBD1. J was trimmed by 3 bases and V by 4 bases; bases with no gene match: 6. The CDR3 sequence is 15 residues long. Germline-derived CDR1 and CDR2 are LGHDT and YNNKEL (reference sequence). The chain's CDR3 is CASSRGQGLDYGYTF. The CDR3 nucleotides read TGTGCCAGCAGCCGAGGACAGGGGCTAGACTATGGCTACACCTTC.

The CDR3 nucleotides are TGTGCCAGCAGCTTAAAGGCGCGGGAGGGCCGAGGGTCCTACAATGAGCAGTTCTTC. This encodes CASSLKAREGRGSYNEQFF. The rearrangement uses TRBV7-6 and TRBJ2-1; 9 bases are shared with TRBD2. V dropped 2 bases and J dropped 1; count of bases not matched to a gene: 12. This CDR3 comprises 19 residues. Per germline, CDR1 SGHVS and CDR2 FNYEAQ.

This clonotype showed up just a few times. Written as DNA, the CDR3 is TGTGCCAGCAGCTTGTTTAGGGGCGTCAGCCATGGCTACACCTTC. As protein: CASSLFRGVSHGYTF. The chain links TRBV5-8 to TRBJ1-2; D possibly corresponds to TRBD1 (5 bases). Per germline, CDR1 SGHTS and CDR2 YDEGEE. Trimming cost V 1 base and J 6 bases, with 16 bases left between them. The CDR3 spans 15 residues.

This clonotype was detected a few times. The CDR3 DNA is TGTGCCAGCAGCCCCCCCACCAGGAGCACCGGGGAGCTGTTTTTT. Amino acids: CASSPPTRSTGELFF. The V call is TRBV7-6, the J call TRBJ2-2; D uncertain. Germline V gene lookup returns CDR1 SGHVS and CDR2 FNYEAQ. The CDR3 is 15 residues long. Trimming cost V 5 bases and J 4 bases, with 14 bases left between them.

This clonotype was counted a few times. The DNA for the CDR3 is TGTGCCATCAGTGAGTCGGTCGGGACGGCCCTAGAGGACGAGCAGTACTTC. Protein product: CAISESVGTALEDEQYF. The chain carries TRBV10-3 and TRBJ2-7, with D perhaps given as TRBD1 or TRBD2 (5 bases each). CDR1 is ENHRY and CDR2 is SYGVKD in the germline V gene. The CDR3 sequence is 17 residues long. V was cut by 0 bases and J by 5 bases, with 20 bases left in between.

This clonotype was picked up a small number of times. The chain has TRBV28 and TRBJ2-1; perhaps TRBD1 as D (6 bases). Germline V CDR1 and CDR2: MDHEN, SYDVKM. Between the trimmed V and J ends, which lost 2 bases and 0 bases, there was a span of 20 bases. This CDR3 region has 19 residues. CDR3 sequence (DNA): TGTGCCAGCAGTTTAAGGGCGCTGACAGGCCATAGCTCCTACAATGAGCAGTTCTTC. It translates to CASSLRALTGHSSYNEQFF.

The gene calls are TRBV5-1 and TRBJ2-7, with TRBD1 identical over 8 bases. This CDR3 is built from 15 residues. Germline V CDR1 and CDR2: SGHRS, YFSETQ. Losses at the gene ends were 1 base for V and 5 bases for J; bases not matched to a gene: 8. CDR3 nucleotide sequence: TGCGCCAGCAGCTTGTACGGACAGGGCCAACACGAGCAGTACTTC. It codes for CASSLYGQGQHEQYF.

The CDR3 sequence: CASSLSGQNNQPQHF. The CDR3 DNA reads TGTGCCAGCAGCTTGAGTGGACAGAATAATCAGCCCCAGCATTTT. V gene TRBV5-5 combines with J gene TRBJ1-5, with TRBD1 as a possible D gene (6 bases). Germline V lookup: CDR1 SGHKS, CDR2 YYEKEE (reference sequence). The CDR3 runs 15 residues. Trimming stripped 1 base from V and 4 bases from J, with 12 bases between.

The gene calls are TRBV3-1 and TRBJ1-1; a possible D gene is TRBD1 (5 bases). The CDR3 runs 17 residues. Germline CDR1 reads LGHDT; CDR2 reads YNNKEL (reference sequence). The V and J ends lost 1 base and 0 bases respectively, with 15 bases between them. CDR3: CASSQAIPGTVNTEAFF. The CDR3 nucleotides are TGTGCCAGCAGCCAAGCCATTCCAGGGACGGTGAACACTGAAGCTTTCTTT. Full variable domain (rest looked up from reference TRBV3-1 and TRBJ1-1): DTAVSQTPKYLVTQMGNDKSIKCEQNLGHDTMYWYKQDSKKFLKIMFSYNNKELIINETVPNRFSPKSPDKAHLNLHINSLELGDSAVYFCASSQAIPGTVNTEAFFGQGTRLTVV.

The V and J genes are TRBV7-3 and TRBJ2-7; 8 positions match TRBD1. V was clipped by 5 bases and J by 6 bases; unmatched bases: 9. The CDR3 sequence is 14 residues long. In germline, CDR1 is SGHTA, CDR2 FQGTGA. The CDR3 nucleotides read TGTGCCAGCAGCCTGACAGGGGCAGTGGGCGAGCAGTACTTC. Its translation: CASSLTGAVGEQYF.

CDR3: CSARTGTSGETYEQYF. The CDR3, as DNA: TGCAGTGCTAGAACCGGGACTAGCGGGGAGACCTACGAGCAGTACTTC. V is TRBV20-1 and J is TRBJ2-7, with 13 bases identical to TRBD2. CDR1 is DFQATT and CDR2 is SNEGSKA in the germline V gene (reference sequence). Unmatched junction bases numbered 6, after V lost 2 bases and J lost 2 bases. The CDR3 spans 16 residues.

V is TRBV3-1 and J is TRBJ2-1; 7 bases match TRBD1. In germline, CDR1 is LGHDT, CDR2 YNNKEL (reference sequence). The length of the CDR3 is 15 residues. V lost 3 bases to trimming and J lost 4 bases; unmatched junction nucleotides: 6. As DNA, the CDR3 is TGTGCCAGCAGCCACACAGGGGATCATTACAATGAGCAGTTCTTC. Translated: CASSHTGDHYNEQFF.

The chain has TRBV10-3 and TRBJ2-7; D uncertain. CDR1 ENHRY and CDR2 SYGVKD come from the germline V gene. Deletions cut 5 bases from V and 0 bases from J, with 11 bases between. CDR3 length: 14 amino acids. The CDR3: CAISNGPPSYEQYF. In DNA form, the CDR3 reads TGTGCCATCAGTAACGGACCCCCCTCCTACGAGCAGTACTTC.

The rearrangement joins TRBV15 to TRBJ2-7; 7 bases align to TRBD1. The CDR3 consists of 15 residues. The germline V gene encodes CDR1 LNHNV and CDR2 YYDKDF (reference sequence). Trimming at V came to 5 bases and at J to 3 bases, leaving 10 bases not matched to a gene. CDR3 residues: CATSASDRTLYEQYF. As DNA, the CDR3 is TGTGCCACCAGCGCCTCGGACAGGACGCTCTACGAGCAGTACTTC.

This chain links TRBV20-1 with TRBJ2-1; TRBD2 agrees at 8 bases. This CDR3 has 16 residues. V lost 0 bases, J lost 0 bases, and 4 bases stayed unmatched. CDR1 and CDR2 from the germline V gene are DFQATT and SNEGSKA (reference sequence). The CDR3 spells CSAREAGTSSYNEQFF. CDR3 coding DNA: TGCAGTGCTAGAGAGGCCGGGACTAGCTCCTACAATGAGCAGTTCTTC.

This chain links TRBV29-1 with TRBJ2-1; the match to TRBD2 covers 14 bases. Germline values: CDR1 SQVTM, CDR2 ANQGSEA. The CDR3 has 14 residues. J lost 7 bases, V lost 7 bases, and 6 bases had no gene match. CDR3 sequence reads: CSALTSGGVNEQFF. The CDR3, as DNA: TGCAGCGCCCTGACTAGCGGGGGGGTGAATGAGCAGTTCTTC.

The chain is built from TRBV5-1 and TRBJ1-2; maybe TRBD1 (5 bases). Per germline, CDR1 SGHRS and CDR2 YFSETQ. Trimming shortened V by 4 bases and J by 7 bases, and 23 bases separated the two germline ends. This CDR3 spans 16 amino acids. The CDR3 DNA sequence: TGCGCCAGCAGCGTAGTACAGGCAGCTGATATCGGTGGCTACACCTTC. Residues: CASSVVQAADIGGYTF.

The gene calls are TRBV12-3 or TRBV12-4 and TRBJ2-7, with 7 bases identical to TRBD1. The V and J ends lost 5 bases and 3 bases, in that order; junction bases with no gene match: 7. The CDR3 spans 14 residues. The CDR3 is CASSLQGTVYEQYF. CDR3 DNA sequence: TGTGCCAGCAGTCTCCAAGGGACAGTCTACGAGCAGTACTTC.

There are a few counts of this clonotype. This chain links TRBV29-1 with TRBJ2-1; maybe TRBD1 (5 bases). This CDR3 is built from 14 residues. CDR1 and CDR2 from the germline V gene are SQVTM and ANQGSEA. V shed 4 bases and J shed 0 bases, with 10 bases lying between them. The CDR3 here is CSVGGRSSYNEQFF. Here the CDR3 DNA reads TGCAGCGTTGGGGGCAGGAGCTCCTACAATGAGCAGTTCTTC.

This chain connects TRBV9 to TRBJ2-5, with a possible D match to TRBD2 (5 bases). The CDR3 has 14 amino acids. Germline values: CDR1 SGDLS, CDR2 YYNGEE. The V end lost 3 bases, the J end lost 5 bases, and 14 bases lay between the germline ends. In nucleotides, the CDR3 is TGTGCCAGCAGCGCAGAGGGTGACTGGGAGACCCAGTACTTC. This encodes CASSAEGDWETQYF.

This clonotype was found a few times. This chain joins TRBV6-1 and TRBJ2-3; the D gene is possibly TRBD1 (5 bases). The CDR3 covers 15 residues. V gave up 2 bases and J gave up 3 bases, with 12 bases separating them. CDR1 is MNHNS, CDR2 SASEGT, per germline. The chain's CDR3 is CASSEKGAGTDTQYF. The CDR3 DNA reads TGTGCCAGCAGTGAAAAAGGGGCAGGGACAGATACGCAGTATTTT.

In its sample, this clonotype was seen a few times. The chain links TRBV11-2 to TRBJ2-7; TRBD1 is a possible D gene (5 bases). The V gene's germline CDR1 is SGHAT and CDR2 FQNNGV. V was trimmed by 0 bases and J by 6 bases, leaving 9 bases between them. CDR3 length: 13 amino acids. The CDR3 DNA reads TGTGCCAGCAGCTTAGATACAGGTGGCGAGCAGTACTTC. Translated, it gives CASSLDTGGEQYF.

This sequence joins TRBV2 and TRBJ1-5, with D possibly matching TRBD1 (5 bases). The ends were cut back, 4 bases at V and 3 bases at J, with 7 bases in the middle. The CDR3 has 13 amino acids. The germline V gene has CDR1 SNHLY and CDR2 FYNNEI. The CDR3 sequence is CASSGQNNQPQHF. The CDR3 DNA follows: TGTGCCAGCAGTGGACAGAACAATCAGCCCCAGCATTTT.

This clonotype appeared many times. The chain recombines TRBV12-3 or TRBV12-4 with TRBJ2-3, with TRBD2 as a possible D gene (6 bases). The CDR3 totals 14 residues. V was trimmed by 6 bases and J by 4 bases, leaving 14 bases between them. The CDR3 is CASSPHGGADTQYF. As DNA, the CDR3 is TGTGCCAGCAGCCCCCACGGGGGTGCAGATACGCAGTATTTT.

This clonotype has just a few counts. This chain connects TRBV4-1 to TRBJ2-1, with no clear D. This CDR3 region has 12 residues. Trimming took off 1 base at V and 5 bases at J, with 3 bases between the two ends. The germline V gene encodes CDR1 MGHRA and CDR2 YSYEKL. CDR3 loop: CASSQGNNEQFF. Here the CDR3 DNA reads TGCGCCAGCAGCCAAGGAAACAATGAGCAGTTCTTC.

The chain combines TRBV3-1 with TRBJ2-5; D is undetermined. The length of the CDR3 is 14 residues. Trimming shortened V by 5 bases and J by 2 bases, and 12 bases separated the two germline ends. Germline CDR1 and CDR2: LGHDT and YNNKEL (reference sequence). CDR3 nucleotide sequence: TGTGCCAGCAGCTTAAAAAGCCGACAAGAGACCCAGTACTTC. Translated: CASSLKSRQETQYF.

This clonotype came up many times. The chain has TRBV5-6 and TRBJ2-5, with D possibly being TRBD1 (6 bases). Germline CDR1 and CDR2: SGHDT and YYEEEE. This CDR3 has 15 residues. Trimming pared 2 bases from V and 5 bases from J, leaving 16 bases between. CDR3 bases: TGTGCCAGCAGCTTTAAACAGGGACGGCTCGAGACCCAGTACTTC. Protein: CASSFKQGRLETQYF.